Detailed here is one TCR beta chain. Authors' processing steps: Nucleated cell counts were estimated from reference gene primer amplification. Sequenced by immunoSEQ multiplex PCR; TCRdb stores in-frame clones only, minus some. V, J and clone size derive from that table, while D and trimming were established from the DNA sequence. The table has 250,000 to 300,000 clones, around 92% seen once. Those enrolled, adults aged roughly 18 to 100 years, came from fewer than 25 US areas. Each exposed participant met a COVID-19 case in the 2 weeks preceding study entry. This sample was included in a study of blood T cell repertoires in COVID-19. Study-level background: From T cells, B-cell-depleted T cells, or PBMCs came the material, which was cDNA or gDNA.

This CDR3 spans 14 amino acids. With 0 bases removed from V and 2 bases from J, the gap between germline ends came to 8 bases. Per germline, CDR1 SGDLS and CDR2 YYNGEE. The chain combines TRBV9 with TRBJ2-5; no reliable D call. The material sequenced was PBMCs or T cells enriched from blood (not recorded which). This sequence originates from a woman between 50 and 59 years old who had been exposed to COVID-19. The CDR3 sequence: CASSVGTSQETQYF. Here the CDR3 DNA reads TGTGCCAGCAGCGTAGGTACTTCACAAGAGACCCAGTACTTC.